Presented here are 29 T cell receptor beta chains from one specimen sequenced in a study of blood T cell repertoires in COVID-19. Sequencing was performed with immunoSEQ multiplex PCR; in TCRdb, only in-frame clones are kept and a portion is missing. The sample consists of roughly 65,000 clones, about nine tenths of them appearing once. Sequencing used peripheral blood. The receptors were gathered from a man in his 60s with acute or convalescent COVID-19.

This clone was detected a few times. The chain combines TRBV7-9 with TRBJ1-1, with 7 bases identical to TRBD1. Trimming removed 3 bases from V and 4 bases from J; junction bases left unmatched: 2. The CDR3 has 13 residues. CDR1 and CDR2 (germline): SEHNR, FQNEAQ (reference sequence). The CDR3 loop is CASSFDRATEAFF. CDR3 nucleotide sequence: TGTGCCAGCAGCTTCGACAGGGCCACTGAAGCTTTCTTT.

The chain uses TRBV5-6 and TRBJ1-4; no definite D call. This CDR3 comprises 15 residues. V gave up 3 bases and J gave up 8 bases, with 17 bases separating them. Germline V lookup: CDR1 SGHDT, CDR2 YYEEEE. This chain's CDR3 is CASSSQNIGGEKLFF. CDR3 DNA sequence: TGTGCCAGCAGCTCACAGAACATCGGAGGAGAAAAACTGTTTTTT.

The V call is TRBV30, the J call TRBJ1-3, with unresolved D. Trimming shortened V by 2 bases and J by 3 bases, and 8 bases separated the two germline ends. The CDR3 totals 13 residues. The germline CDR1 and CDR2 sequences are GTSNPN and SVGIG (reference sequence). The CDR3 spells CAWSTIVGNTIYF. The DNA for the CDR3 is TGTGCCTGGAGTACTATAGTTGGAAACACCATATATTTT.

The genes are TRBV27 and TRBJ2-2; 10 positions match TRBD1. The CDR3 runs 15 residues. Losses at the gene ends were 5 bases for V and 6 bases for J; bases not matched to a gene: 6. Germline V gene sequence: CDR1 MNHEY, CDR2 SMNVEV (reference sequence). CDR3 in amino acids: CASSPGQGPPGELFF. CDR3 coding DNA: TGTGCCAGCAGTCCGGGACAGGGGCCTCCCGGGGAGCTGTTTTTT.

This clone was observed a single time. The genes are TRBV19 and TRBJ1-5; tentative D call: TRBD1 (5 bases). V was trimmed by 6 bases and J by 0 bases, leaving 12 bases between them. The CDR3 extends over 15 amino acids. Germline CDR1 is LNHDA and CDR2 is SQIVND (reference sequence). This chain's CDR3 is CASRGVLHSNQPQHF. CDR3 nucleotide sequence: TGTGCCAGTAGAGGGGTCCTACATAGCAATCAGCCCCAGCATTTT.

Note on this clone: The CDR3 carries no conserved terminal phenylalanine or tryptophan, so it likely arises from a read error. The limits of the CDR3 on the DNA are not certain, so only TCRdb's listed CDR3 is given. This chain joins TRBV6-5 and TRBJ1-2; the table's D call, TRBD1, was not checked against the DNA. The CDR3 length equals 13 residues, ends included. Per the germline V gene, CDR1 is MNHEY and CDR2 is SVGAGI. CDR3 in amino acids: CASSPQGGGQGAL.

The chain carries TRBV2 and TRBJ1-2; no clear D gene. V dropped 5 bases and J dropped 5 bases, with 9 bases sitting between them. The CDR3 is made up of 12 amino acids. CDR1 SNHLY and CDR2 FYNNEI come from the germline V gene. The CDR3 DNA reads as TGTGCCAGCAGTCGGAGTCAATATGGCTACACCTTC. Its translation: CASSRSQYGYTF.

This chain links TRBV7-8 with TRBJ2-1, with TRBD2 identical over 8 bases. The CDR3 covers 16 residues. V gave up 5 bases and J gave up 2 bases; unmatched junction bases: 8. Germline V gives CDR1 SGHVS, CDR2 FQNEAQ. CDR3 sequence (DNA): TGTGCCAGCAGCCCTGCGAGCGGGGGCACCTACAATGAGCAGTTCTTC. It encodes CASSPASGGTYNEQFF.

The chain links TRBV19 to TRBJ2-3, with TRBD1 identical over 11 bases. This CDR3 spans 16 amino acids. V was clipped by 2 bases and J by 6 bases; unmatched bases: 7. Germline V gene sequence: CDR1 LNHDA, CDR2 SQIVND (reference sequence). In DNA, the CDR3 is TGTGCCAGTAGTATACTGAGGACAGGGGGCCGCGATACGCAGTATTTT. It yields the protein CASSILRTGGRDTQYF.

This sequence joins TRBV6-5 and TRBJ1-5, with TRBD1 matching over 11 bases. CDR1 MNHEY and CDR2 SVGAGI come from the germline V gene. The CDR3 covers 15 residues. V shed 0 bases and J 7 bases; nucleotides not matched to a gene: 2. The CDR3 nucleotides read TGTGCCAGCAGTTACTCCGGGACAGGGGGGCAGCCCCAGCATTTT. The encoded protein is CASSYSGTGGQPQHF.

The chain has TRBV30 and TRBJ1-6; D is unclear. Germline values: CDR1 GTSNPN, CDR2 SVGIG (reference sequence). This CDR3 comprises 15 residues. Trimming took off 0 bases at V and 14 bases at J, with 20 bases between the two ends. The CDR3 nucleotides are TGTGCCTGGAGTGTACCCTCCCGAAGTGCGGCGGCCCTCCACTTT. It codes for CAWSVPSRSAAALHF. Full variable domain (rest looked up from reference TRBV30 and TRBJ1-6): SQTIHQWPATLVQPVGSPLSLECTVEGTSNPNLYWYRQAAGRGLQLLFYSVGIGQISSEVPQNLSASRPQDRQFILSSKKLLLSDSGFYLCAWSVPSRSAAALHFGNGTRLTVT.

V gene TRBV2 combines with J gene TRBJ1-1; D is uncertain. This CDR3 comprises 15 residues. Trimming took off 6 bases at V and 0 bases at J, with 14 bases between the two ends. Germline CDR1 reads SNHLY; CDR2 reads FYNNEI. The chain's CDR3 is CASREGPGLNTEAFF. The DNA of the CDR3 is TGTGCCAGCAGGGAGGGTCCGGGCCTGAACACTGAAGCTTTCTTT.

This clone was counted only a few times. The gene calls are TRBV5-5 and TRBJ1-1, with TRBD1 matching over 8 bases. The V and J ends lost 4 bases and 3 bases, in that order; junction bases with no gene match: 2. The CDR3 length is 13 residues. The germline gives CDR1 SGHKS, CDR2 YYEKEE (reference sequence). The CDR3 coding sequence is TGTGCCAGCAGCGTGGACAGGGACACTGAAGCTTTCTTT. It is translated as CASSVDRDTEAFF. Full variable domain (rest looked up from reference TRBV5-5 and TRBJ1-1): DAGVTQSPTHLIKTRGQQVTLRCSPISGHKSVSWYQQVLGQGPQFIFQYYEKEERGRGNFPDRFSARQFPNYSSELNVNALLLGDSALYLCASSVDRDTEAFFGQGTRLTVV.

The CDR3 loop reads CASSQGTGGAKGNTIYF. The DNA for the CDR3 is TGTGCCAGCAGCCAAGGGACAGGGGGCGCAAAAGGAAACACCATATATTTT. The genes are TRBV3-1 (or the pseudogene TRBV3-2) and TRBJ1-3, with 11 positions matching TRBD1. The CDR3 runs 17 residues. Germline V gene sequence: CDR1 LGHDT, CDR2 YNNKEL (reference sequence). Unmatched junction bases numbered 6, after V lost 1 base and J lost 4 bases.

The chain carries TRBV27 and TRBJ1-2; perhaps TRBD1 as D (6 bases). Trimming cost V 8 bases and J 2 bases, with 15 bases left between them. The germline V gene encodes CDR1 MNHEY and CDR2 SMNVEV (reference sequence). CDR3 size: 14 residues. The CDR3 protein is CASGPLTGNYGYTF. In DNA form, the CDR3 reads TGTGCCAGCGGACCTCTCACAGGGAACTATGGCTACACCTTC.

This chain links TRBV6-5 with TRBJ1-5; D is unclear. V lost 8 bases, J lost 6 bases, and 17 bases lay in between. Germline CDR1 reads MNHEY; CDR2 reads SVGAGI. This CDR3 is built from 14 residues. Written as DNA, the CDR3 is TGTGCCAGCGTTCCATCAGGCCGGATTCAGCCCCAGCATTTT. This encodes CASVPSGRIQPQHF.

V usage is TRBV4-2 and J usage is TRBJ1-2, with no clear D. Trimming took off 1 base at V and 8 bases at J, with 14 bases between the two ends. Germline loops: CDR1 LGHNA, CDR2 YNFKEQ. The CDR3 is 14 residues long. The CDR3 region has the DNA TGTGCCAGCAGCCAAGGATTTACGGGAGGGGGCTACACCTTC. As protein: CASSQGFTGGGYTF.

The chain carries TRBV9 and TRBJ1-2, with TRBD1 as a possible D gene (6 bases). The CDR3 has 15 amino acids. V was trimmed by 0 bases and J by 3 bases, leaving 12 bases between them. Germline V gene sequence: CDR1 SGDLS, CDR2 YYNGEE. The DNA of the CDR3 is TGTGCCAGCAGCGTAGCTACAGGGTGGGACTATGGCTACACCTTC. Protein: CASSVATGWDYGYTF.

The rearrangement links TRBV28 to TRBJ1-1, with D tentatively TRBD1 (5 bases). Trimming took 7 bases from V and 1 from J, leaving 13 bases between them. CDR1 MDHEN and CDR2 SYDVKM come from the germline V gene. The CDR3 covers 14 residues. CDR3 nucleotides: TGTGCCAGCACCCTCGGGGGAGAGAACACTGAAGCTTTCTTT. Translation: CASTLGGENTEAFF.

This chain uses TRBV4-1 with TRBJ2-7; D gene unclear. Trimming removed 1 base at V and 4 bases at J, with 11 bases between. The CDR3 consists of 14 residues. CDR1 is MGHRA, CDR2 YSYEKL, per germline. The DNA for the CDR3 is TGCGCCAGCAGCCAAGGACTTTCTGTTTACGAGCAGTACTTC. This translates into CASSQGLSVYEQYF.

The chain couples TRBV27 to TRBJ1-4; 9 positions match TRBD1. This CDR3 contains 13 residues. Germline V CDR1 and CDR2: MNHEY, SMNVEV (reference sequence). V lost 7 bases to trimming and J lost 7 bases; unmatched junction nucleotides: 4. Here the CDR3 reads CASTETGGEKLFF. The CDR3 DNA is TGTGCCAGCACCGAGACAGGGGGTGAAAAACTGTTTTTT.

This clone was seen once. The chain joins TRBV15 to TRBJ2-7; TRBD1 is a possible D gene (5 bases). There are 16 residues in the CDR3. CDR1 and CDR2 (germline): LNHNV, YYDKDF (reference sequence). V dropped 2 bases and J dropped 2 bases, with 16 bases sitting between them. The chain's CDR3 is CATSRPQGLKPYEQYF. The CDR3 bases are TGTGCCACCAGCAGACCCCAGGGTCTGAAACCCTACGAGCAGTACTTC.

V usage is TRBV18 and J usage is TRBJ1-5; TRBD1 agrees at 10 bases. Looked up from germline, CDR1 is KGHSH and CDR2 is LQKENI. Trimming cost V 2 bases and J 5 bases; bases outside gene matches: 9. This CDR3 contains 17 residues. CDR3 amino acids: CASSPYRQGASDQPQHF. The CDR3, as DNA: TGTGCCAGCTCACCATACAGACAGGGGGCGTCGGATCAGCCCCAGCATTTT. The full variable domain, its missing parts supplied by reference TRBV18 and TRBJ1-5, is NAGVMQNPRHLVRRRGQEARLRCSPMKGHSHVYWYRQLPEEGLKFMVYLQKENIIDESGMPKERFSAEFPKEGPSILRIQQVVRGDSAAYFCASSPYRQGASDQPQHFGDGTRLSIL.

The rearrangement links TRBV10-3 to TRBJ1-2; 7 bases line up with TRBD1. The junction had 11 bases not matched to a gene; V was cut back by 6 bases and J by 4 bases. The CDR3 is 15 residues long. The germline CDR1 and CDR2 sequences are ENHRY and SYGVKD. The CDR3 DNA reads as TGTGCCATCAGCGTCTCTACGCAGGGGGGCTATGGCTACACCTTC. It yields the protein CAISVSTQGGYGYTF.

This clone turned up a few times. The CDR3 DNA sequence: TGTGCCTGGAGTGTGGGGCAAGGCTACACCTTC. Translated, it gives CAWSVGQGYTF. This chain links TRBV30 with TRBJ1-2, with D possibly TRBD1 on 5 matching bases. Germline CDR1 reads GTSNPN; CDR2 reads SVGIG (reference sequence). Trimming removed 0 bases at V and 8 bases at J, with 7 bases between. This CDR3 spans 11 amino acids.

J is TRBJ1-3 and V is TRBV6-1; unclear D gene. Trimming shortened V by 3 bases and J by 0 bases, and 9 bases separated the two germline ends. Germline assignment: CDR1 MNHNS and CDR2 SASEGT. The CDR3 has 15 residues. CDR3 coding DNA: TGTGCCAGCAGTGATAGGAGAAACTCTGGAAACACCATATATTTT. Translating it yields CASSDRRNSGNTIYF.

A single count supports this clone. Other DNA sequences within the sample encode an identical CDR3. The V and J genes are TRBV18 and TRBJ1-2; D uncertain. The CDR3 extends over 15 amino acids. The V gene's germline CDR1 is KGHSH and CDR2 LQKENI. Trimming removed 2 bases from V and 1 base from J, with 11 bases in between. CDR3 coding DNA: TGTGCCAGCTCACCAGGCAGAGGAGTTAACTATGGCTACACCTTC. Translating gives CASSPGRGVNYGYTF.

The chain links TRBV21-1 to TRBJ2-4; the D segment call TRBD1 is taken from the table without a DNA check. TRBV21-1 is listed as a pseudogene. This CDR3 is built from 16 residues. The DNA for the CDR3 is TGTGCCAGCAGCAAGGGGCAGGGCCCAGCCAAAAACATTCAGTACTTC. Its translation is CASSKGQGPAKNIQYF.

This chain uses TRBV6-5 with TRBJ1-2; D gene uncertain. V dropped 5 bases and J dropped 7 bases, with 20 bases sitting between them. Germline V gene data show CDR1 as MNHEY and CDR2 as SVGAGI. The CDR3 is 15 amino acids. CDR3 region: CASSPFGQRGGGYTF. The CDR3 DNA reads as TGTGCCAGCAGTCCATTCGGCCAGCGGGGAGGTGGCTACACCTTC.